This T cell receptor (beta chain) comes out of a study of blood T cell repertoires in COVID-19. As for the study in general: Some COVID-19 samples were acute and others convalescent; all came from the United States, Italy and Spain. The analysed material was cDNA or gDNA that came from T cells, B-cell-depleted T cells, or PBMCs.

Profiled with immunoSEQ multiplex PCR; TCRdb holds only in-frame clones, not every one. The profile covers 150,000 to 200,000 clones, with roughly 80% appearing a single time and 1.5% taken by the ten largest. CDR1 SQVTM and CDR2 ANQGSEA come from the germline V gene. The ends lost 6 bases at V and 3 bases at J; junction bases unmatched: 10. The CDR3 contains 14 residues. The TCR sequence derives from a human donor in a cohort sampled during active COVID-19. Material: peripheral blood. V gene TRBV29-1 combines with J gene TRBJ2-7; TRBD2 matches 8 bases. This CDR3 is CSVELAGGGYEQYF. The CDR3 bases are TGCAGCGTAGAGCTAGCGGGTGGGGGCTACGAGCAGTACTTC.